The entry that follows covers one TCR beta chain sequence. The data were taken from a study of blood T cell repertoires in COVID-19. On the study more broadly: Samples of COVID-19 (acute and convalescent) were obtained from the United States, Italy and Spain. PBMCs, B-cell-depleted T cells, or T cells were the source of the cDNA or gDNA that made up the material.

Only in-frame clones appear in the TCRdb table, and some are missing; sequencing was by immunoSEQ multiplex PCR. Of 200,000 to 250,000 clones listed, 83% are singletons. Sequenced sample: peripheral blood. This receptor was identified in a woman aged 30 to 39 with COVID-19, enrolled during active disease.

CDR3 sequence: CASSYPQGTGANVLTF. The CDR3 DNA reads TGTGCCAGCAGTTACCCACAGGGAACAGGGGCCAACGTCCTGACTTTC. The chain joins TRBV6-2 or TRBV6-3 to TRBJ2-6; weak D call: TRBD1 (6 bases). The CDR3 totals 16 residues. Germline assignment: CDR1 MNHEY and CDR2 SVGEGT. Between the trimmed V and J ends, which lost 2 bases and 4 bases, there was a span of 12 bases.